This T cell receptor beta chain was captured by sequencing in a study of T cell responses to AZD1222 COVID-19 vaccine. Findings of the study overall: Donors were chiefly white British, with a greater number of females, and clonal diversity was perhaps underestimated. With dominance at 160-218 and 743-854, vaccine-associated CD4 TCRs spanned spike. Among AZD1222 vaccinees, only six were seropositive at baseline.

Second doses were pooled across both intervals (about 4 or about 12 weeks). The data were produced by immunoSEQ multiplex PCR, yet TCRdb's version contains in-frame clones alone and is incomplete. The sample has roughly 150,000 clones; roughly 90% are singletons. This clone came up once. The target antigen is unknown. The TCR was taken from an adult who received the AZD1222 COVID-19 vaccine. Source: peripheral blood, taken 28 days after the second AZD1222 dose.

CDR3 residues: CASSRDRTTVGQPQHF. CDR3 sequence (DNA): TGTGCCAGCTCACGGGACAGGACAACAGTGGGACAGCCCCAGCATTTT. The V call is TRBV18, the J call TRBJ1-5, with 8 bases identical to TRBD1. The CDR3 covers 16 residues. Germline V gene sequence: CDR1 KGHSH, CDR2 LQKENI. J gave up 7 bases and V 4 bases, and 12 bases lay outside the gene matches.